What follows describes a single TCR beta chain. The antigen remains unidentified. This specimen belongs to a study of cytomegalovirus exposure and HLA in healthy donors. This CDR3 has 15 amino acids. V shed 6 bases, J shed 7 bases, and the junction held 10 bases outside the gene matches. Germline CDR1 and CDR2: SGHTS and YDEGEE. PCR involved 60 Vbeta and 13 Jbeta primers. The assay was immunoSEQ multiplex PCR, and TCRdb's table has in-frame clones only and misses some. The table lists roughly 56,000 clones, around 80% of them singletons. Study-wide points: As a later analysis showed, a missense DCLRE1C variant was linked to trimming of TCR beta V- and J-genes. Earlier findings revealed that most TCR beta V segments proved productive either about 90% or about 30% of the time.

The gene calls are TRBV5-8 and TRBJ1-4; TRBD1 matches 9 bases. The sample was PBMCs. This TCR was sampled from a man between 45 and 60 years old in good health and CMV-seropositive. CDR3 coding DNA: TGTGCCAGCACTTTGACAGGGGGAAATCGTGAAAAACTGTTTTTT. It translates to CASTLTGGNREKLFF.